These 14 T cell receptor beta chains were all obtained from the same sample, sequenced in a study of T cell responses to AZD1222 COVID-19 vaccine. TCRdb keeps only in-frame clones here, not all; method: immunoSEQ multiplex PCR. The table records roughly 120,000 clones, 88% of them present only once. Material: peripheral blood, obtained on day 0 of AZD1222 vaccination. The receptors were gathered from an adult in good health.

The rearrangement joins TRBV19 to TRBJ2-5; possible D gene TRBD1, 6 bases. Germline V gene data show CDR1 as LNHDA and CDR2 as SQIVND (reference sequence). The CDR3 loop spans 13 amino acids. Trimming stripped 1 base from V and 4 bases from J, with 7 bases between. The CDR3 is CASSIARGETQYF. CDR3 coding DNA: TGTGCCAGTAGTATAGCCAGGGGAGAGACCCAGTACTTC.

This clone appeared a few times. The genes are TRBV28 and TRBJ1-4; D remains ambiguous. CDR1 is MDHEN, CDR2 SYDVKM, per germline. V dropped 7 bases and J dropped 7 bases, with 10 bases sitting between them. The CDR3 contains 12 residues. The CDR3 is CASNGGLEKLFF. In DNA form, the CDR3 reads TGTGCCAGCAACGGCGGGCTTGAAAAACTGTTTTTT. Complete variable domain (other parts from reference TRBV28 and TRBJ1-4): DVKVTQSSRYLVKRTGEKVFLECVQDMDHENMFWYRQDPGLGLRLIYFSYDVKMKEKGDIPEGYSVSREKKERFSLILESASTNQTSMYLCASNGGLEKLFFGSGTQLSVL.

Written as DNA, the CDR3 is TGCAGCGTTCACCACGGGGGGCTCTATGGCTACACCTTC. Translation gives CSVHHGGLYGYTF. The genes are TRBV29-1 and TRBJ1-2, with a possible D match to TRBD1 (6 bases). There are 13 residues in the CDR3. Looked up from germline, CDR1 is SQVTM and CDR2 is ANQGSEA. V was shortened by 5 bases and J by 4 bases, with 14 bases between the two germline ends. Full variable domain (rest looked up from reference TRBV29-1 and TRBJ1-2): SAVISQKPSRDICQRGTSLTIQCQVDSQVTMMFWYRQQPGQSLTLIATANQGSEATYESGFVIDKFPISRPNLTFSTLTVSNMSPEDSSIYLCSVHHGGLYGYTFGSGTRLTVV.

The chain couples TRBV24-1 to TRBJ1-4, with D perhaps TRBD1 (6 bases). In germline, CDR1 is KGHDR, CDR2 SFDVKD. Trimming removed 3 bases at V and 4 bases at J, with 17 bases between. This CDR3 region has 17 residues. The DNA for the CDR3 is TGTGCCACCAGTGATCTAACCGGGACAAGTCATAATGAAAAACTGTTTTTT. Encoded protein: CATSDLTGTSHNEKLFF.

DNA for the CDR3: TGTGCCAGCAGCTTGGTTGAGGAGACCCAGTACTTC. Protein sequence: CASSLVEETQYF. The chain is built from TRBV5-6 and TRBJ2-5; D not certain. Germline CDR1 reads SGHDT; CDR2 reads YYEEEE. The CDR3 consists of 12 residues. V dropped 0 bases and J dropped 5 bases, with 5 bases sitting between them. The variable domain in full, with the rest retrieved from reference TRBV5-6 and TRBJ2-5, is DAGVTQSPTHLIKTRGQQVTLRCSPKSGHDTVSWYQQALGQGPQFIFQYYEEEERQRGNFPDRFSGHQFPNYSSELNVNALLLGDSALYLCASSLVEETQYFGPGTRLLVL.

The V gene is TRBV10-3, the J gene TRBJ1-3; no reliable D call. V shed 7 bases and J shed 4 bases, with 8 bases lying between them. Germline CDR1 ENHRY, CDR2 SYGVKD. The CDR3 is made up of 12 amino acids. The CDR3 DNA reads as TGTGCCATCATGGGCAGGGGAAACACCATATATTTT. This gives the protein CAIMGRGNTIYF.

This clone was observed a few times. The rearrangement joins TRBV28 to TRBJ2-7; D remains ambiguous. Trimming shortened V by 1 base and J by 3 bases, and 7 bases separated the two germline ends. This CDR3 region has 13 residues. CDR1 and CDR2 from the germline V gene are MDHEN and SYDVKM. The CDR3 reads CASSLSSRYEQYF. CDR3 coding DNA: TGTGCCAGCAGTTTATCCTCGCGCTACGAGCAGTACTTC.

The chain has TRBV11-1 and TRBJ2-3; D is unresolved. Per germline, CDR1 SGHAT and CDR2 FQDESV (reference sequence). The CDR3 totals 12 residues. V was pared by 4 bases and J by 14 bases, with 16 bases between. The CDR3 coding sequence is TGTGCCAGCAGCTCGGACCGATCAAGTGGGTATTTT. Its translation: CASSSDRSSGYF.

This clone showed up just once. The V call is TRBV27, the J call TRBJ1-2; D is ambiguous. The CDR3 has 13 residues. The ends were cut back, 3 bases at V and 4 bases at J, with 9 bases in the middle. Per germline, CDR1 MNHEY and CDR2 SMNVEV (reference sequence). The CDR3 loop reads CASSFYKFYGYTF. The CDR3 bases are TGTGCCAGCAGTTTCTATAAATTCTATGGCTACACCTTC.

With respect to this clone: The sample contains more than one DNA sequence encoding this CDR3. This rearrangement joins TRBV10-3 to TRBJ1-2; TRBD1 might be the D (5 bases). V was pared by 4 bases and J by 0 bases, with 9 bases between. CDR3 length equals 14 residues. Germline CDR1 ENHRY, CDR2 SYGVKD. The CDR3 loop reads CAISVGGANYGYTF. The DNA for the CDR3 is TGTGCCATCAGTGTGGGGGGAGCTAACTATGGCTACACCTTC.

This CDR3 is CASSPSSGSSYEQYF. As DNA, the CDR3 is TGTGCCAGCTCACCCAGTAGCGGGTCCTCCTACGAGCAGTACTTC. The chain has TRBV18 and TRBJ2-7, with TRBD2 identical over 7 bases. The CDR3 covers 15 residues. V dropped 3 bases and J dropped 0; count of bases not matched to a gene: 5. The germline V gene has CDR1 KGHSH and CDR2 LQKENI.

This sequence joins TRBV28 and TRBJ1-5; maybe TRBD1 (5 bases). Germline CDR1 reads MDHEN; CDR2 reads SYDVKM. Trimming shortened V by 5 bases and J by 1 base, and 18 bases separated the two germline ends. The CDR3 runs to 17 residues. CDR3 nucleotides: TGTGCCAGCAGTACGCCTCAGGGCGCCGGGAGCAATCAGCCCCAGCATTTT. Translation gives CASSTPQGAGSNQPQHF.

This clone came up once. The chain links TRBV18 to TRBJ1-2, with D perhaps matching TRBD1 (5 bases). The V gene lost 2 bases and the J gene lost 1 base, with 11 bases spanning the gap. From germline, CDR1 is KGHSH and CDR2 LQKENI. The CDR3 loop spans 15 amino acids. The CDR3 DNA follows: TGTGCCAGCTCACCAGGACTGGGGGATAACTATGGCTACACCTTC. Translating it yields CASSPGLGDNYGYTF.

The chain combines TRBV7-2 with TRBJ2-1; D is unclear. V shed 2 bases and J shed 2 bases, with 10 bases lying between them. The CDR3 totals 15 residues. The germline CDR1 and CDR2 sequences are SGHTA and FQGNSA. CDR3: CASSLRLPPYNEQFF. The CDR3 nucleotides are TGTGCCAGCAGCTTAAGGCTTCCCCCCTACAATGAGCAGTTCTTC.